Below are 24 T cell receptor beta chains sequenced from a single sample in a study of Graves' ophthalmopathy and Graves' hyperthyroidism. Amplified material comprised TCR beta CDR3 regions derived from RNA transcripts. The library came from an HTBI-primed first-round RT-PCR and a second-round multiplex PCR. TCRdb ran MiXCR on the multiplex PCR reads and lists one entry per CDR3 protein. Here the sample spans about half a million distinct CDR3 sequences, around 15% being singletons. The sequencing sample was made of blood. The receptors derive from a woman aged 30 to 39 with Graves' ophthalmopathy.

DNA for the CDR3: TGCAGCGACAACCTAGCGGGGGGCAAAGGGCAAGAGACCCAGTACTTC. This gives the protein CSDNLAGGKGQETQYF. J is TRBJ2-5 and V is TRBV20-1, with 11 positions matching TRBD2. From germline, CDR1 is DFQATT and CDR2 SNEGSKA (reference sequence). The CDR3 spans 16 residues.

This clonotype was seen more than once but under ten times. In DNA form, the CDR3 reads TGTGCCAGCAGTTTTCGGGCGAGAGGGTATGTTGAGCAGTTCTTC. Its protein product is CASSFRARGYVEQFF. The chain carries TRBV28 and TRBJ2-1; D perhaps matches TRBD2 (5 bases). The CDR3 length is 15 residues. Trimming removed 3 bases at V and 9 bases at J, with 18 bases between. Germline assignment: CDR1 MDHEN and CDR2 SYDVKM.

This clonotype was seen many times. The rearrangement links TRBV29-1 to TRBJ1-2; D is ambiguous. The ends were cut back, 6 bases at V and 7 bases at J, with 9 bases in the middle. There are 10 residues in the CDR3. Germline lookup yields CDR1 SQVTM and CDR2 ANQGSEA. In DNA, the CDR3 is TGCAGCGTCGAGTCGAGTGGCTACACCTTC. Translation gives CSVESSGYTF.

This clonotype was seen repeatedly, ten times or more. J is TRBJ1-1 and V is TRBV4-1, with 7 bases identical to TRBD1. V lost 1 base and J lost 6; bases outside the gene matches: 2. Germline values: CDR1 MGHRA, CDR2 YSYEKL. The CDR3 totals 13 residues. CDR3 coding DNA: TGCGCCAGCAGCCAAGCCGGGACAGCTGAAGCTTTCTTT. Its translation: CASSQAGTAEAFF.

This clonotype was seen ten or more times. The chain carries TRBV28 and TRBJ2-2; D is ambiguous. V lost 6 bases, J lost 4 bases, and 6 bases lay in between. The CDR3 runs 12 residues. Germline V gene data show CDR1 as MDHEN and CDR2 as SYDVKM. CDR3 sequence reads: CASSALTGELFF. Here the CDR3 DNA reads TGTGCCAGCAGCGCGCTCACCGGGGAGCTGTTTTTT.

This clonotype has at least ten counts. The chain recombines TRBV24-1 with TRBJ1-2; D not certain. The germline CDR1 and CDR2 sequences are KGHDR and SFDVKD. V was shortened by 3 bases and J by 4 bases, with 11 bases between the two germline ends. This CDR3 has 14 residues. CDR3 sequence reads: CATSDNRDRYGYTF. The CDR3 nucleotides are TGTGCCACCAGTGATAATCGGGATCGCTATGGCTACACCTTC.

This clonotype has ten or more counts. This chain links TRBV27 with TRBJ2-7, with TRBD1 as a possible D gene (6 bases). Looked up from germline, CDR1 is MNHEY and CDR2 is SMNVEV (reference sequence). CDR3 size: 13 residues. Trimming removed 5 bases from V and 2 bases from J, with 10 bases in between. In nucleotides, the CDR3 is TGTGCCAGCAGTCTGGACAGTACCTACGAGCAGTACTTC. It encodes CASSLDSTYEQYF.

This clonotype was picked up many times. The chain is built from TRBV6-2 or TRBV6-3 and TRBJ2-2; TRBD1 matches at 8 bases. The germline V gene has CDR1 MNHEY and CDR2 SVGEGT. The CDR3 extends over 16 amino acids. The J segment lost 1 base and the V segment lost 5 bases, leaving 6 bases of the junction unmatched. The CDR3 bases are TGTGCCAGCAGTGGCCTGGGGACAGGGAACACCGGGGAGCTGTTTTTT. Translated, it gives CASSGLGTGNTGELFF.

This clonotype was detected many times. The V gene is TRBV20-1, the J gene TRBJ2-5; 12 bases are a match to TRBD1. V lost 4 bases and J lost 4; bases outside the gene matches: 7. The germline CDR1 and CDR2 sequences are DFQATT and SNEGSKA (reference sequence). The CDR3 extends over 15 amino acids. CDR3 sequence reads: CSANIRDRGRETQYF. CDR3 DNA sequence: TGCAGTGCTAACATCCGGGACAGGGGGCGAGAGACCCAGTACTTC.

This clonotype was found many times. The gene calls are TRBV10-3 and TRBJ2-5, with a weak D call TRBD2 (6 bases). The CDR3 is 15 amino acids. The V gene's germline CDR1 is ENHRY and CDR2 SYGVKD. Deletions cut 2 bases from V and 5 bases from J, with 15 bases between. The chain's CDR3 is CAISEGSGQDETQYF. The CDR3 DNA is TGTGCCATCAGTGAGGGTAGCGGCCAGGACGAGACCCAGTACTTC.

This clonotype came up many times. This chain uses TRBV4-2 with TRBJ1-2; D remains ambiguous. CDR1 LGHNA and CDR2 YNFKEQ come from the germline V gene. This CDR3 has 16 residues. Trimming left V 0 bases short and J 2 bases short, with 13 bases between. DNA for the CDR3: TGTGCCAGCAGCCAAGAGGGTGACCTATTAAACTATGGCTACACCTTC. Translation gives CASSQEGDLLNYGYTF.

Regarding this clonotype: In this CDR3 the conserved last residue, phenylalanine or tryptophan, is missing, so a read error is likely. No DNA is shown, since the ends of the CDR3 on it are uncertain; the CDR3 is the one TCRdb lists. This chain uses TRBV20-1 with TRBJ2-2. Inclusive of both ends, the CDR3 amounts to 13 amino acids. Germline values: CDR1 DFQATT, CDR2 SNEGSKA (reference sequence). CDR3 sequence reads: CSARDMNTGELCY.

V gene TRBV30 combines with J gene TRBJ2-2; D not resolved. V was clipped by 0 bases and J by 6 bases, with 8 bases between them. Per the germline V gene, CDR1 is GTSNPN and CDR2 is SVGIG (reference sequence). The CDR3 runs to 13 residues. CDR3 bases: TGTGCCTGGAGTGTACGGGTTCCCGGGGAGCTGTTTTTT. It encodes CAWSVRVPGELFF.

This clonotype was seen repeatedly, ten times or more. The CDR3 DNA reads as TGTGCCAGCAGCTACTCGGGACTAGCGGGGATAGAGACCCAGTACTTC. Encoded protein: CASSYSGLAGIETQYF. The J gene is TRBJ2-5, the V gene TRBV5-5, with 13 bases aligning to TRBD2. The J segment lost 4 bases and the V segment lost 3 bases, leaving 6 bases of the junction unmatched. CDR3 length equals 16 residues. The germline V gene has CDR1 SGHKS and CDR2 YYEKEE (reference sequence).

A note on this clonotype: A read error may be the cause here, since a much bigger clone is one base away. J is TRBJ2-1 and V is TRBV24-1; D gene uncertain. The germline V gene encodes CDR1 KGHDR and CDR2 SFDVKD. The V end lost 3 bases, the J end lost 8 bases, and 4 bases lay between the germline ends. The CDR3 is 11 amino acids. The DNA of the CDR3 is TGTGCCACCAGTGATATCTATGAGCAGTTCTTC. Its protein product is CATSDIYEQFF.

This clonotype occurred a few times. This chain connects TRBV29-1 to TRBJ2-2; 7 bases are shared with TRBD1. The CDR3 runs 15 residues. V gave up 1 base and J gave up 2 bases; unmatched junction bases: 4. Per germline, CDR1 SQVTM and CDR2 ANQGSEA. The CDR3 spells CSVEARDRNTGELFF. The DNA for the CDR3 is TGCAGCGTTGAAGCCCGGGACAGAAACACCGGGGAGCTGTTTTTT.

This clonotype was seen ten or more times. The chain employs TRBV7-9 and TRBJ2-5; maybe TRBD1 (6 bases). Trimming removed 3 bases at V and 4 bases at J, with 15 bases between. This CDR3 is 15 amino acids long. Germline V gene data show CDR1 as SEHNR and CDR2 as FQNEAQ (reference sequence). CDR3 bases: TGTGCCAGCAGCTTCGTCGTGGGGGCGGGAGAGACCCAGTACTTC. Its protein is CASSFVVGAGETQYF.

The CDR3 region has the DNA TGTGCCAGCTCACCACCCCTATCCAGTTTCACCGGGGAGCTGTTTTTT. Its protein is CASSPPLSSFTGELFF. The gene calls are TRBV18 and TRBJ2-2; D gene unclear. The V end lost 0 bases, the J end lost 4 bases, and 12 bases lay between the germline ends. Germline V lookup: CDR1 KGHSH, CDR2 LQKENI. CDR3 length: 16 amino acids. Full variable domain (remainder filled in from reference TRBV18 and TRBJ2-2): NAGVMQNPRHLVRRRGQEARLRCSPMKGHSHVYWYRQLPEEGLKFMVYLQKENIIDESGMPKERFSAEFPKEGPSILRIQQVVRGDSAAYFCASSPPLSSFTGELFFGEGSRLTVL.

In this sample, this clonotype turned up many times. V gene TRBV3-1 combines with J gene TRBJ1-1, with 8 bases matching TRBD1. Germline CDR1 is LGHDT and CDR2 is YNNKEL (reference sequence). CDR3 length: 13 residues. V dropped 2 bases and J dropped 11; count of bases not matched to a gene: 7. In DNA form, the CDR3 reads TGTGCCAGCAGCCAATCCCAGGGGGCAGGTGCTTTCTTT. This sequence encodes CASSQSQGAGAFF.

There are many counts of this clonotype. This chain uses TRBV4-1 with TRBJ1-1; TRBD1 aligns across 7 bases. This CDR3 is 13 amino acids long. The germline V gene encodes CDR1 MGHRA and CDR2 YSYEKL. The V and J ends lost 5 bases and 8 bases, in that order; junction bases with no gene match: 8. The CDR3 region is CASSSRQGLEAFF. CDR3 coding DNA: TGCGCCAGCAGCTCCCGACAGGGTCTGGAAGCTTTCTTT.

This clonotype was seen ten or more times. The chain joins TRBV9 to TRBJ2-5; 8 nucleotides agree with TRBD2. The CDR3 covers 13 residues. V was pared by 5 bases and J by 5 bases, with 5 bases of the junction left unmatched. Germline V gene sequence: CDR1 SGDLS, CDR2 YYNGEE. CDR3 residues: CASSSGARETQYF. CDR3 sequence (DNA): TGTGCCAGCAGTAGCGGGGCCCGGGAGACCCAGTACTTC.

This clonotype was seen repeatedly, ten times or more. This chain links TRBV6-1 with TRBJ2-7; no reliable D call. Trimming shortened V by 7 bases and J by 4 bases, and 14 bases separated the two germline ends. CDR1 is MNHNS, CDR2 SASEGT, per germline. This CDR3 contains 13 residues. Here the CDR3 reads CASTPRQDYEQYF. Here the CDR3 DNA reads TGTGCCAGCACCCCCCGCCAGGATTACGAGCAGTACTTC.

This clonotype was found once. The germline gene is not matched at one end of the junction; a read error may be the cause. The chain recombines TRBV12-3 or TRBV12-4 with TRBJ2-5; 7 bases align to TRBD1. CDR3 size: 13 residues. The CDR3 DNA is TGTGCCAGCAGTTCGGGGACAGAAGAGACCCAGTGCTTC. This gives the protein CASSSGTEETQCF.

This clonotype was seen many times. The chain employs TRBV6-7 and TRBJ2-5; D is possibly TRBD1 (6 bases). TRBV6-7 is placed among ORFs of uncertain function. V lost 8 bases to trimming and J lost 3 bases, with 16 bases between them. The length of the CDR3 is 14 residues. CDR3 in amino acids: CASRRGHTEETQYF. CDR3 in DNA: TGTGCCAGCCGCCGGGGACATACGGAAGAGACCCAGTACTTC.